This T cell receptor (beta chain) stems from a study of cytomegalovirus exposure and HLA in healthy donors. Whole-study findings and limits: The study labeled roughly 160 TCR beta chains cytomegalovirus-associated. The study had only CMV serostatus as immune exposure information. The number of N-insertions in an Asian-associated ancestry cluster was reportedly below the approximately 700-donor mean in a later analysis.

This PCR relied on a set of 60 Vbeta primers and 13 Jbeta primers. This table comes from immunoSEQ multiplex PCR, and its TCRdb copy is limited to in-frame clones, with some not included. The sample yields about 230,000 clones, around 80% seen once. The CDR3 runs to 15 residues. V lost 2 bases to trimming and J lost 3 bases; unmatched junction nucleotides: 6. Germline loops: CDR1 WNHNN, CDR2 SYGVQD (reference sequence). Of note for this clone: What it binds is unknown.

The rearrangement links TRBV10-1 to TRBJ2-7, with 8 bases that match TRBD1. Sample: PBMCs. This TCR was recovered from a boy aged 5-17 years in good health and CMV-seronegative. The DNA for the CDR3 is TGCGCCAGCAGTGAGATTCAGGGGGCGGTCTACGAGCAGTACTTC. Its translation: CASSEIQGAVYEQYF.